The following is a T cell receptor beta chain sequence with its context. What it recognizes is unknown. The record originates from a study of cytomegalovirus exposure and HLA in healthy donors. Findings and caveats of the study: A prior analysis recorded that most TCR beta V segments were productive about 87% or about 30% of the time.

There are 14 residues in the CDR3. V was cut by 3 bases and J by 4 bases, with 13 bases left in between. CDR1 is MDHEN and CDR2 is SYDVKM in the germline V gene. 13 Jbeta primers and 60 Vbeta primers were used for the PCR. Sequenced by immunoSEQ multiplex PCR; TCRdb stores in-frame clones only, minus some. There are some 150,000 clones in the sample; roughly four fifths occur only once, and more than 2.5% lies in the top ten. V usage is TRBV28 and J usage is TRBJ2-7; TRBD1 might be the D (6 bases). The origin of this receptor is a man aged 18 to 35 in good health and CMV-seropositive. The sequencing input was PBMCs. The chain's CDR3 is CASSLGTRRYEQYF. CDR3 DNA sequence: TGTGCCAGCAGTTTGGGGACACGGCGGTACGAGCAGTACTTC.